The subject of this entry is one TCR beta chain. CDR3 length: 16 residues. CDR1 and CDR2 from the germline V gene are LNHDA and SQIVND (reference sequence). V was cut by 5 bases and J by 3 bases, with 19 bases left in between. These data are taken from a study of blood T cell repertoires in COVID-19. Study information: Specimens from acute and convalescent COVID-19 originated in the United States, Italy and Spain. The analysed material was cDNA or gDNA that came from T cells, B-cell-depleted T cells, or PBMCs.

Authors' data handling: Nucleated cell counts were estimated from reference gene primer amplification. This table comes from immunoSEQ multiplex PCR, and its TCRdb copy is limited to in-frame clones, with some not included. The D gene and trimming were derived from the DNA, and the V and J assignments and clone size from that table. Of 100,000 or so clones detected, over 75% appear once; the ten largest clones hold roughly 13%. The clonotype was recovered from a human donor in a cohort sampled during active COVID-19. The chain combines TRBV19 with TRBJ1-2; possible D gene TRBD1, 5 bases. Sample: peripheral blood. The CDR3 DNA reads TGTGCCAGTAGTCCCCAGGCCAGGGTGGGTGACTATGGCTACACCTTC. Its translation: CASSPQARVGDYGYTF.